What follows is one TCR beta chain and its context. The target antigen is unknown. Deep-level assay runs were performed. Clones were read by immunoSEQ multiplex PCR, and TCRdb kept only the in-frame ones, dropping some. This repertoire shows under 850,000 clones, about 92% found once; its top ten account for more than 20%. This CDR3 region has 16 residues. Germline values: CDR1 SEHNR, CDR2 FQNEAQ (reference sequence). Germline trimming cut 5 bases from V and 6 bases from J; bases unmatched to any gene: 12. The sample originates from a study of shared clonotypes between healthy human individuals. Study-level findings and limits: Tissues were not sampled, only blood, and their repertoires likely differ. Some naive CD4 clonotypes, around 4.7%, turned up in common across a few donors.

It was CD45RO-negative cells, positively selected for CCR7, that made up naive CD8 cells, with terminally differentiated effector memory CD45RA+ cells excluded. The chain joins TRBV7-9 to TRBJ1-4; TRBD1 aligns across 7 bases. The sequenced material came from naive CD8+ T cells sorted from blood. The sequence was obtained from a man aged 30-40 years in good health. The CDR3: CASSEKPRGRDEKLFF. The CDR3 bases are TGTGCCAGCAGCGAGAAGCCTAGGGGGCGCGATGAAAAACTGTTTTTT. Full variable domain (outside the CDR3, taken from reference TRBV7-9 and TRBJ1-4): DTGVSQNPRHKITKRGQNVTFRCDPISEHNRLYWYRQTLGQGPEFLTYFQNEAQLEKSRLLSDRFSAERPKGSFSTLEIQRTEQGDSAMYLCASSEKPRGRDEKLFFGSGTQLSVL.